The rows below give T cell receptor beta chains drawn from one sample of a study of a mutant IDH1 vaccine in newly diagnosed glioma. For these TCRs, the target antigens are not known. The table came from immunoSEQ multiplex PCR; TCRdb's copy has only in-frame clones and leaves some out. The sample lists tens of thousands of clones; less than 90% were seen once. This specimen was PBMCs, taken from a glioma patient whose treatment included an IDH1 peptide vaccine. Every receptor here comes from a man aged 30 to 39 with glioma. CDR3s include the opening cysteine and the closing phenylalanine or tryptophan. D genes are given only for firm matches. Only part of the rows carry a size: once, few, many, or a class if the clone is expanded.

>.|TRBJ2-7|.|TRBV2
TGTGCCAGCTCCCAAGGCACCTACGAGCAGTACTTC
CASSQGTYEQYF
>.|TRBJ1-3|.|TRBV2
TGTGCCAGCATAAGAGGCTCTGGAAACACCATATATTTT
CASIRGSGNTIYF
>.|TRBJ2-2|.|TRBV6-6
TGTGCCAGCAGTTACTCTGGGGTCCGGGCCGGGGAGCTGTTTTTT
CASSYSGVRAGELFF
>.|TRBJ2-3|.|TRBV4-1
TGCGCCAGCAGCCAAGCCTCTTACGGCGATACGCAGTATTTT
CASSQASYGDTQYF
>.|TRBJ2-2|TRBD2|TRBV7-2
TGTGCCAGCAGCACTCACGGACTAGCGGGGATCCCTAGGGAGCTGTTTTTT
CASSTHGLAGIPRELFF
>.|TRBJ2-1|.|TRBV5-1
TGCGCCAGCAGCGGGGGACACCTCTACAATGAGCAGTTCTTC
CASSGGHLYNEQFF
>few|TRBJ1-3|.|TRBV30
TGTGCCTGGAGTGTGCTTCCTGGCTCTGGAAACACCATATATTTT
CAWSVLPGSGNTIYF
>.|TRBJ1-2|.|TRBV27
TGTGCCAGCAGTTCCCATCGCCGGGGACCGATGGGGAGCTATGGCTACACCTTC
CASSSHRRGPMGSYGYTF
>.|TRBJ1-1|.|TRBV4-1
TGCGCCAGCAGCCAAGATTGGAGGGAGAACACTGAAGCTTTCTTT
CASSQDWRENTEAFF
>.|TRBJ2-7|.|TRBV19
TGTGCCAGTAGTATAAAAAACAGGGTTTACGAGCAGTACTTC
CASSIKNRVYEQYF
>.|TRBJ2-7|.|TRBV2
TGTGCCAGCAGTATTCGGCCAGGGGAATCCTACGAGCAGTACTTC
CASSIRPGESYEQYF
>few|TRBJ1-5|TRBD1|TRBV5-1
TGCGCCAGCAGCTTGGCAGGGGGACAGCCCCAGCATTTT
CASSLAGGQPQHF
>.|TRBJ2-2|.|TRBV4-1
TGCGCCAGCAGCCAAGAGAGTGTTGGGGGGAACACCGGGGAGCTGTTTTTT
CASSQESVGGNTGELFF
>.|TRBJ2-7|TRBD1|TRBV10-1
TGCGCCAGCAGTGAGCGAGACAGGGAATCCCACGAGCAGTACTTC
CASSERDRESHEQYF
>.|TRBJ2-3|TRBD1|TRBV27
TGTGCCAGCAGTTCCCGGGACAGGGAAACAGATACGCAGTATTTT
CASSSRDRETDTQYF
>few|TRBJ1-5|.|TRBV5-8
TGTGCCAGCAGCTCCGACGACTATCAGCCCCAGCATTTT
CASSSDDYQPQHF
>.|TRBJ2-5|.|TRBV6-1
TGTGCCAGCACTTGGACATACCAAGAGACCCAGTACTTC
CASTWTYQETQYF
>.|TRBJ1-4|.|TRBV19
TGTGCCAGTAGTAGACACCCACAGTCTTCGGGACAACTGAATGAAAAACTGTTTTTT
CASSRHPQSSGQLNEKLFF
>.|TRBJ1-6|.|TRBV9
TGTGCCAGCAGCGTAGATGGGGTCAGCTCCTATAATTCACCCCTCCACTTT
CASSVDGVSSYNSPLHF
>few|TRBJ1-3|.|TRBV4-1
TGCGCCAGCAGCCAAGGACGAAACACCATATATTTT
CASSQGRNTIYF
>once|TRBJ2-3|.|TRBV29-1
TGCAGCGCCACAGGGTACTTTAGTTCAGATACGCAGTATTTT
CSATGYFSSDTQYF
>.|TRBJ2-7|.|TRBV7-8
TGTGCCAGCATTCGTCAGGGGTACGAGCAGTACTTC
CASIRQGYEQYF
>few|TRBJ1-5|.|TRBV5-1
TGCGCCAGCAGCTTGTGGGGGCCAGGGAGCAATCAGCCCCAGCATTTT
CASSLWGPGSNQPQHF
>.|TRBJ2-7|.|TRBV18
TGTGCCAGCTCACCGAGTACCGGTGCCTACGAGCAGTACTTC
CASSPSTGAYEQYF
>.|TRBJ2-1|.|TRBV19
TGTGCCAGTAGTATCGGGGGCCCCAACTCTTACAATGAGCAGTTCTTC
CASSIGGPNSYNEQFF
>.|TRBJ1-3|TRBD1|TRBV6-5
TGTGCCAGCAGTTTACAGGGGGGCACCATATATTTT
CASSLQGGTIYF